This TCR beta chain was captured by sequencing in a study of cytotoxic CD8 clonotypes in ibrutinib-treated CLL. Study at large: After a median of about six years, 14 patients stayed remitted and approximately 12 progressed; responses had been partial in some 25 and complete in 2.

Study-wide points: T-cell clonality at baseline went above that of age-matched healthy donors and rose and fell with circulating CD8+ T-cell counts. Public clonotypes were rare and shrank or held steady on treatment.

Profiling relied on immunoSEQ multiplex PCR, and the TCRdb table lists in-frame clones only, not all of them. This sample has some 290,000 clones; 80% occur once, and the top ten carry 6.5% to 8.5%. This clone has just a few counts. Its antigen is not known. Germline V gene lookup returns CDR1 LNHDA and CDR2 SQIVND (reference sequence). The length of the CDR3 is 14 residues. V was clipped by 0 bases and J by 6 bases; unmatched bases: 0. The TCR comes from a human donor with chronic lymphocytic leukemia. V is TRBV19 and J is TRBJ1-5; 9 nucleotides line up with TRBD1. The sample was PBMCs, taken before ibrutinib treatment. The CDR3 coding sequence is TGTGCCAGTAGTATAGAACAGGGGGCTCAGCCCCAGCATTTT. This encodes CASSIEQGAQPQHF.